Listed below are T cell receptor beta chains from one sample, sequenced in a study of T cell repertoires in cytomegalovirus infection. In TCRdb, the reads were re-called with MiXCR into one record per CDR3 protein. The table includes hundreds of thousands of distinct CDR3 sequences, about a tenth detected once. The sequenced sample was PBMCs. The receptor set was obtained from a human donor in good health (CMV status not recorded). Some clones in this sample may be carry-over from other donors' samples. CDR3s include the opening cysteine and the closing phenylalanine or tryptophan. D genes are given only for firm matches. Clone size, where shown, is once, few, many, or a class for clones that have expanded.

size: .; V: TRBV10-3; D: .; J: TRBJ2-2; CDR3: CAISPLDGELFF; DNA: TGTGCCATCAGTCCCCTCGACGGGGAGCTGTTTTTT
size: .; V: TRBV20-1; D: .; J: TRBJ2-2; CDR3: CSAIEGVSWKLFF; DNA: TGCAGTGCTATTGAGGGGGTTAGCTGGAAGCTGTTTTTT
size: few; V: TRBV25-1; D: TRBD1; J: TRBJ2-1; CDR3: CASKRQGPAYNEQFF; DNA: TGTGCCAGCAAACGACAGGGCCCGGCCTACAATGAGCAGTTCTTC
size: .; V: TRBV19; D: TRBD1; J: TRBJ2-2; CDR3: CASRDRGRAGELFF; DNA: TGTGCCAGTAGGGACAGGGGACGGGCCGGGGAGCTGTTTTTT
size: .; V: TRBV7-3; D: TRBD1; J: TRBJ1-2; CDR3: CASSPSGTDNYGYTF; DNA: TGTGCCAGCAGCCCATCCGGGACAGACAACTATGGCTACACCTTC
size: many; V: TRBV7-2; D: .; J: TRBJ2-7; CDR3: CASSLESSGYEQYF; DNA: TGTGCCAGCAGCTTAGAATCCTCGGGCTACGAGCAGTACTTC
size: .; V: TRBV5-4; D: .; J: TRBJ1-1; CDR3: CASSFRVGVNTEAFF; DNA: TGTGCCAGCAGCTTCAGGGTGGGAGTCAACACTGAAGCTTTCTTT
size: .; V: TRBV20-1; D: TRBD1; J: TRBJ1-5; CDR3: CSAREGTGRQPQHF; DNA: TGCAGTGCTAGAGAAGGGACAGGACGTCAGCCCCAGCATTTT
size: many; V: TRBV29-1; D: .; J: TRBJ1-1; CDR3: CSVWDGNTEAFF; DNA: TGCAGCGTTTGGGACGGGAACACTGAAGCTTTCTTT
size: many; V: TRBV29-1; D: .; J: TRBJ2-6; CDR3: CSVPGDNSHSGANVLTF; DNA: TGCAGCGTACCGGGGGACAATTCTCACTCTGGGGCCAACGTCCTGACTTTC
size: many; V: TRBV7-2; D: .; J: TRBJ2-3; CDR3: CASSPPGRGTDTQYF; DNA: TGTGCCAGCAGCCCCCCAGGCCGCGGCACAGATACGCAGTATTTT
size: many; V: TRBV28; D: TRBD1; J: TRBJ1-4; CDR3: CASSSLTGKKSEKLFF; DNA: TGTGCCAGCAGTTCCTTGACAGGGAAGAAGTCCGAAAAACTGTTTTTT
size: .; V: TRBV19; D: TRBD1; J: TRBJ1-5; CDR3: CASSFRTGSQPQHF; DNA: TGTGCCAGTAGTTTCAGGACAGGGAGCCAGCCCCAGCATTTT
size: .; V: TRBV5-1; D: .; J: TRBJ1-1; CDR3: CASSLVLRGTTGRTEAFF; DNA: TGCGCCAGCAGCTTGGTCCTCCGGGGGACAACGGGGCGAACTGAAGCTTTCTTT
size: .; V: TRBV2; D: .; J: TRBJ1-1; CDR3: CASLREVNTEAFF; DNA: TGTGCCAGCTTACGGGAAGTGAACACTGAAGCTTTCTTT
size: many; V: TRBV5-6; D: .; J: TRBJ2-1; CDR3: CASNGQDTYNEQFF; DNA: TGTGCCAGCAACGGACAAGATACGTACAATGAGCAGTTCTTC
size: .; V: TRBV20-1; D: .; J: TRBJ1-1; CDR3: CSASRPGLNTEAFF; DNA: TGCAGTGCTAGTCGGCCAGGGTTGAACACTGAAGCTTTCTTT
size: .; V: TRBV20-1; D: .; J: TRBJ2-3; CDR3: CSARDQMDTQYF; DNA: TGCAGTGCTAGAGATCAGATGGATACGCAGTATTTT
size: many; V: TRBV11-3; D: TRBD2; J: TRBJ2-1; CDR3: CASSPRASGGAIDNEQFF; DNA: TGTGCCAGCAGCCCCAGGGCTAGCGGGGGGGCTATCGACAATGAGCAGTTCTTC
size: many; V: TRBV6-5; D: .; J: TRBJ2-1; CDR3: CASSYGGAYNEQFF; DNA: TGTGCCAGCAGTTACGGGGGAGCGTACAATGAGCAGTTCTTC
size: few; V: TRBV13; D: .; J: TRBJ1-1; CDR3: CASSSRDISMNTEAFF; DNA: TGTGCCAGCAGCTCCCGGGACATCTCCATGAACACTGAAGCTTTCTTT
size: many; V: TRBV12-3/TRBV12-4; D: .; J: TRBJ1-2; CDR3: CASSLSSKGWAYGYTF; DNA: TGTGCCAGCAGCTTGAGTAGTAAGGGGTGGGCTTATGGCTACACCTTC
size: many; V: TRBV5-4; D: TRBD2; J: TRBJ2-2; CDR3: CASRDSGLAGGEAGELFF; DNA: TGTGCCAGCAGGGACTCGGGACTAGCGGGGGGCGAGGCCGGGGAGCTGTTTTTT
size: many; V: TRBV10-2; D: .; J: TRBJ2-5; CDR3: CASSESTARGPGTQYF; DNA: TGCGCCAGCAGTGAGTCGACCGCGCGGGGGCCGGGGACCCAGTACTTC
size: many; V: TRBV6-6; D: TRBD1; J: TRBJ2-7; CDR3: CASSPRGQGANEQYF; DNA: TGTGCCAGCAGTCCTCGGGGGCAGGGGGCGAACGAGCAGTACTTC
size: .; V: TRBV5-1; D: .; J: TRBJ2-6; CDR3: CASSSRASFSGANVLTF; DNA: TGCGCCAGCAGCTCAAGGGCCTCCTTTTCTGGGGCCAACGTCCTGACTTTC
size: many; V: TRBV11-1; D: .; J: TRBJ1-1; CDR3: CASSNKQRNTEAFF; DNA: TGTGCCAGCAGCAACAAACAGAGGAACACTGAAGCTTTCTTT
size: few; V: TRBV29-1; D: .; J: TRBJ2-1; CDR3: CSANLRNEQFF; DNA: TGCAGCGCCAACCTAAGGAATGAGCAGTTCTTC
size: .; V: TRBV23-1; D: TRBD1; J: TRBJ1-5; CDR3: CASSHPGTGPYNQPQHF; DNA: TGCGCCAGCAGTCACCCCGGGACAGGGCCCTACAATCAGCCCCAGCATTTT
size: many; V: TRBV7-2; D: TRBD2; J: TRBJ2-2; CDR3: CASSRGGTSGGVRTGELFF; DNA: TGTGCCAGCAGCAGGGGGGGGACTAGCGGGGGGGTTCGAACCGGGGAGCTGTTTTTT
size: many; V: TRBV7-2; D: .; J: TRBJ2-2; CDR3: CASSSTPTGELFF; DNA: TGTGCCAGCAGCTCGACACCGACCGGGGAGCTGTTTTTT
size: many; V: TRBV6-5; D: TRBD1; J: TRBJ2-1; CDR3: CASSYSEQGNYNEQFF; DNA: TGTGCCAGCAGTTACTCGGAACAGGGGAACTACAATGAGCAGTTCTTC
size: .; V: TRBV20-1; D: .; J: TRBJ2-5; CDR3: CSARLSGHETQYF; DNA: TGCAGTGCTAGGCTGAGCGGACACGAGACCCAGTACTTC
size: many; V: TRBV4-2; D: .; J: TRBJ2-7; CDR3: CASSQPGGFYEQYF; DNA: TGTGCCAGCAGCCAACCGGGGGGCTTCTACGAGCAGTACTTC
size: .; V: TRBV6-4; D: TRBD2; J: TRBJ2-5; CDR3: CASSDSTSPQETQYF; DNA: TGTGCCAGCAGTGATTCGACTAGCCCCCAAGAGACCCAGTACTTC
size: many; V: TRBV28; D: .; J: TRBJ2-1; CDR3: CASSSPFTSIYNEQFF; DNA: TGTGCCAGCAGTTCCCCATTTACCTCGATTTACAATGAGCAGTTCTTC
size: few; V: TRBV28; D: .; J: TRBJ1-5; CDR3: CASSPGMRVNQPQHF; DNA: TGTGCCAGCAGCCCAGGGATGAGGGTAAACCAGCCCCAGCATTTT
size: many; V: TRBV4-1; D: TRBD2; J: TRBJ2-3; CDR3: CASSSWLAGEDTQYF; DNA: TGCGCCAGCAGCTCCTGGCTAGCGGGGGAAGATACGCAGTATTTT
size: .; V: TRBV29-1; D: TRBD2; J: TRBJ2-3; CDR3: CSVDRTSGVTDTQYF; DNA: TGCAGCGTTGATAGGACTAGCGGGGTCACAGATACGCAGTATTTT
size: .; V: TRBV20-1; D: .; J: TRBJ2-1; CDR3: CSAREAGLGEQFF; DNA: TGCAGTGCTAGAGAGGCAGGTTTGGGAGAGCAGTTCTTC
size: many; V: TRBV12-3/TRBV12-4; D: TRBD2; J: TRBJ2-1; CDR3: CASSPLGSGDTIDNEQFF; DNA: TGTGCCAGCAGTCCCCTCGGTAGCGGGGACACCATTGACAATGAGCAGTTCTTC
size: many; V: TRBV19; D: .; J: TRBJ1-5; CDR3: CASSIALNREANQPQHF; DNA: TGTGCCAGTAGTATAGCTCTCAACAGGGAGGCGAATCAGCCCCAGCATTTT
size: many; V: TRBV7-3; D: .; J: TRBJ1-1; CDR3: CASSLSGQSKAFF; DNA: TGTGCCAGCAGCCTTTCTGGACAGAGTAAAGCTTTCTTT
size: .; V: TRBV6-1; D: .; J: TRBJ1-1; CDR3: CATRAVGHNTEAFF; DNA: TGTGCCACCAGAGCTGTTGGACATAACACTGAAGCTTTCTTT
size: many; V: TRBV6-4; D: .; J: TRBJ2-3; CDR3: CASARDGATDTQYF; DNA: TGTGCCAGCGCCCGGGACGGAGCCACAGATACGCAGTATTTT
size: many; V: TRBV20-1; D: .; J: TRBJ2-6; CDR3: CSARGGGTGANVLTF; DNA: TGCAGTGCCAGAGGTGGGGGGACCGGGGCCAACGTCCTGACTTTC